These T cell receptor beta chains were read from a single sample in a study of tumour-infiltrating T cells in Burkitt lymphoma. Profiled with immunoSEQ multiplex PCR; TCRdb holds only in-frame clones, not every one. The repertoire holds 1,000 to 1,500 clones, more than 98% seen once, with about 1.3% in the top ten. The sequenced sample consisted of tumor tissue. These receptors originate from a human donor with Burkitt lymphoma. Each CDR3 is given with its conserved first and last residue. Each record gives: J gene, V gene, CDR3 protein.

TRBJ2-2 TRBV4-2 CASSQGDRTGELFF
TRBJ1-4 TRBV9 CASSVGDVGSEKLFF
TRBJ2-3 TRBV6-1 CASRKLAETDTQYF
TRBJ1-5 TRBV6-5 CASSYLGFNQPQHF
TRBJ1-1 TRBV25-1 CASSLGTEAFF
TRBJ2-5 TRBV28 CASSFRGKETQYF
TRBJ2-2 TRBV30 CAWTPGGYTGELFF
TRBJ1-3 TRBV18 CASSPSSGADTIYF
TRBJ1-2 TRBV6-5 CASSYSRGQAGGYTF
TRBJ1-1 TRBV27 CASSPYSGRNRGAFF
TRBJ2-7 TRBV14 CASSPRFGAEQYF
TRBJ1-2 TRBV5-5 CASSLQGRNYGYTF
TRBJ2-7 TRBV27 CASSLSPARDLTYEQYF
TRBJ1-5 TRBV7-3 CASSLRPGPGNQPQHF
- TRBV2 CASSARIGRDYEQYF
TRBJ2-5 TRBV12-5 CASGFGETQYF
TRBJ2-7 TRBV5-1 CASSLESPYEQYF
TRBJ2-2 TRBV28 CASNLDPGTQNTGELFF
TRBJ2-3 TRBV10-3 CAISHRDSTDTQYF
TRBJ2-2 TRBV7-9 CASSYPQGARDTGELFF
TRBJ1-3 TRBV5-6 CASSLFFTGDGNTIYF
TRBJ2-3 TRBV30 CAWSVRDTQYF
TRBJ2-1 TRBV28 CASRGRLHEQFF
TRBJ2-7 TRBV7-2 CASSFSGPSYEQYF
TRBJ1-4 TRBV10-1 CATQCSNPDGAGNEKLFF
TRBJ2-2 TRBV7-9 CASSLAPGDENTGELFF
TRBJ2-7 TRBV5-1 CASSFGTGREQYF
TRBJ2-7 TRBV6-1 CASSEGAGAYEQYF
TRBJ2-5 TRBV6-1 CASSAAGALETQYF
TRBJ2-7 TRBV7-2 CASSVRPTGPSSYEQYF
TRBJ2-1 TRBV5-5 CASSLVLVGYYNEQFF
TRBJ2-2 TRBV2 CASKKVVETGELFF